Listed here is a single T cell receptor beta chain. Its binding antigen is unknown. Qualities for individual bases were not recorded, and no much larger clone is one base off. The method behind the library was the immunoSEQ multiplex PCR assay. For the multiplex PCR, a mixture combining 60 forward primers for TCR Vbeta segments and 13 reverse primers for TCR Jbeta segments was used. A multiplex PCR assay on genomic DNA amplified the CDR3 region of rearranged TCR beta genes. The amplified TCR beta libraries were sequenced on the Illumina HiSeq System as 87-base-pair reads. Processing in the source paper ran as follows. A later analysis counted 65 million to 90 million unique TCR beta chains across the 690 or so repertoires, and 9.5 million to 11 million of these chains were shared by at least two donors. A nearest-neighbor algorithm error-corrected the raw reads and collapsed the reads into unique sequences, merging closely related sequences to remove PCR and sequencing errors. To assign V, D and J gene segments, CDR3 sequences were aligned to IMGT reference sequences. For a sequence to be retained, a match of at least six nucleotides to both a V gene segment and a J gene segment was required. A rearrangement was called productive if the CDR3 had no stop codons and remained in frame with V and J, and every other rearrangement was called non-productive. CDR3 was defined by IMGT convention, running from the second conserved V-encoded cysteine to the conserved J-encoded phenylalanine. The earlier analysis of about 640 of the donors excluded any sequence lacking an unambiguous match to a single V gene segment. In an earlier analysis of some 590 of the donors, a V segment was called functional when productive rearrangements were above 56.7%, and segregating when the standard deviation between donors exceeded 5%. A statistical classification framework was built for diagnosing cytomegalovirus status from the catalog of TCR beta chain sequences. In a later analysis, TCR nucleotide sequences were compared against IMGT/GENE-DB human TR gene sequences so that V and J genes could be assigned. Using the TCRdist pipeline, a later analysis assigned CDR3 sequences along with most-parsimonious VDJ recombination scenarios. In a later analysis, every TCR beta chain was defined by the combination of its CDR3 amino acid sequence and its V-gene family, and reads without a unique V-gene family were dropped. In a later analysis, approximately 590 highly shared, low-generation-probability nucleotide sequences were removed to address suspected cross-contamination and a sequencing artifact. A later analysis calculated a clonal expansion index for each public chain from normalized within-repertoire ranks of inferred template counts. In a later analysis, generation probabilities were computed with a VDJ recombination model fitted to out-of-frame rearrangements, and the resulting probabilities were checked against IGoR. In a later analysis, hypergeometric tests were used to score TCR-TCR, TCR-HLA and TCR-CMV co-occurrence, with a repertoire-size bias correction applied to TCR pairs. A later analysis estimated false discovery rates by permuting HLA or CMV assignments 20 times. In a later analysis, co-occurring TCRs were grouped with DBSCAN, and TCRdist sequence similarity was added when clustering was performed within HLA-allele-positive subsets. Repertoires with fewer than 30,000 or more than 120,000 public chains were left out of co-occurrence clustering, as were roughly five repertoires with anomalous nucleotide sharing. As stored in TCRdb, this immuneACCESS dataset retains in-frame rearrangements with V and J assigned. A fraction of the clones does not appear; measured against another copy, unresolved V genes explain less than half of the discrepancy, and the remainder lacks a known reason. The V and J calls and clone size were taken over from that table, and D and trimming were inferred from the DNA. This sample holds 90,000 to 110,000 clones; roughly 67% were observed only once. Clones ranked in the top ten supply roughly 8% of the sample.

In total, fewer than 750 healthy bone marrow donors made up the cohort. At the time of sampling, every cohort member was nominally healthy, though immune exposures that went unrecorded were likely present. The donor was CMV seronegative and belonged to the group of 350 or so seronegative cohort members. Every donor gave a peripheral blood sample, and the peripheral blood mononuclear cells from that sample were used for TCR beta sequencing. Genomic DNA was extracted from the blood cell samples with the Qiagen DNeasy Blood Extraction Kit. The data stem from a study of cytomegalovirus exposure and HLA in healthy donors (dated by TCRdb to about 2017). Describing the broader study: According to an earlier analysis of several hundred of the donors, 150 million to 200 million T cells yielded some 110 million unique TCR beta sequences and 250 to 350 Gb of sequence data. About 330 gigabases of sequencing data and approximately 91 million unique TCR sequences made up an early release that covered several hundred HLA-typed donors. Of the 350 to 450 genotyped donors, approximately 80% were placed in the genetic ancestry cluster associated with self-reported Caucasian donors. The aim of the study was to test whether cataloging public T cell receptors could identify signatures of past pathogen exposure. The study used immunosequencing to profile the T cell repertoires of several hundred subjects and linked those repertoires to cytomegalovirus serostatus. Besides the first cohort of about 730 subjects, a separate validation cohort made up of over 100 different subjects was used. The study combined high-throughput TCR immunosequencing, statistical association of individual TCRs with disease status, and machine learning to predict cytomegalovirus infection status. A later analysis re-examined previously published TCR beta repertoires from hundreds of donors and added high-resolution HLA genotyping to investigate patterns of TCR occurrence. In the later analysis, no new phenotypic data were used to find candidate immune exposures; instead, reliance was placed on TCR beta sequences and their occurrence across donors. An earlier analysis of some 500 of the donors used high-throughput TCR beta sequencing to judge whether each TCR beta V gene segment behaved as functional or pseudogenic. Donor age, sex, ethnicity and CMV serostatus were compiled alongside the repertoire data. Genome-wide SNP genotypes for about 60% of the 666 donors were used in a later genetic analysis, which treated that subset as a discovery cohort. Every discovery cohort repertoire had been produced on one sequencing platform. Both class I and class II loci were covered by HLA typing, at four-digit resolution. The number of typed donors differed by locus: about 629-630 for A, B, C, DRB1 and DQB1; 500 to 550 for DQA1; 606 for DPA1; and 400 to 480 for DPB1. Roughly 5 DR-DQ haplotypes were handled as single units for association and clustering because linkage in the cohort was strong. Among some 400 genotyped donors of the cohort, an average of 235,054 unique TCR beta nucleotide sequences were sequenced per donor, roughly 20% of them non-productive. Points the paper makes about the study in general: In the study, around 160 TCR beta chains were listed as associated with cytomegalovirus. In a later analysis, 16,951 TCR beta sequences were associated with specific HLA alleles at a false discovery rate of 0.05. When HLA alleles, especially DR and DQ, strongly co-occurred, TCR associations were difficult to assign to individual alleles. An association between a missense DCLRE1C variant and V-gene and J-gene trimming of TCR beta chains was found in a later genetic analysis and replicated in an independent cohort. Because some donors lacked HLA typing at each locus, the association tests relied only on the typed subset. Correlated functional status among segregating V segments might reflect linkage disequilibrium, but an unknown experimental factor could not be ruled out. Presence/absence analyses assumed roughly uniform sequencing depth across donors, an assumption that may not hold. A later genetic analysis reported fewer N-insertions in productive TCRs among donors in an Asian-associated ancestry cluster than the roughly 700-donor mean. Most CMV-associated TCR beta chains appeared to be HLA-restricted in a later analysis, and the HLA associations seemed to be driven largely by CMV exposure. In a later analysis, HLA-associated TCR beta chains were found to be more clonally expanded and to have lower generation probabilities than equally common non-associated chains. The 87-base-pair reads could not distinguish some IMGT-functional V segments, including TRBV6-2 and TRBV6-3, so those segments were excluded. In a later analysis, several top co-occurrence clusters were reported to appear linked to parvovirus B19, influenza, CMV and Epstein-Barr virus. Broadly in line with IMGT annotations, most TCR beta V segments showed up in productive rearrangements about 87% or about 30% of the time in an earlier analysis of 587 of the donors. The authors suggested that the approach could potentially be generalized to other disease states and immunological phenotypes. CMV serostatus was the only immune exposure information available for the cohort. Three of the identified cytomegalovirus-associated TCR beta chains were confirmed in vitro to be specific for cytomegalovirus antigens. A further reported finding was that TCR beta sequences accurately predicted the HLA-A and HLA-B alleles for most subjects in the first cohort. The sequencing pipeline was judged likely to have produced a cluster of highly shared sequence variants as a technical artifact. In this cohort, only TCR beta chains were sequenced, and detectable features were limited by the absence of alpha or paired-chain data. In a later analysis, TCR association rates were found to vary across HLA loci, with the most associated TCRs seen for DRB1 alleles and the fewest for HLA-C alleles. Most TCR sequences were observed very rarely across donors, whereas some public TCRs were present in many individuals. Because counts were too low, about 17 rarely observed V segments, including chromosome 9 orphons, were excluded from the earlier analysis of around 590 of the donors. Cytomegalovirus status was reported to be diagnosed by the classifier with high specificity and sensitivity in both the original and validation cohorts.

Taken from the germline V gene, the CDR1 and CDR2 loops are MGHRA and YSYEKL. The CDR3 runs 17 amino acids, cysteine and phenylalanine included. Of the read, only the CDR3 DNA is kept; its 51 bases are in frame from base 1. V loses 0 bases of germline sequence and J loses 0 bases, and the interval between the two ends is 9 bases. The sequencing input was PBMCs. The chain joins TRBV4-1 to TRBJ1-6; the D segment cannot be called with confidence. The sequence came from a man aged 40-50 years in good health and CMV-seronegative. The CDR3: CASSQEVTSSYNSPLHF. The DNA sequence reads TGCGCCAGCAGCCAAGAGGTAACCAGCTCCTATAATTCACCCCTCCACTTT.